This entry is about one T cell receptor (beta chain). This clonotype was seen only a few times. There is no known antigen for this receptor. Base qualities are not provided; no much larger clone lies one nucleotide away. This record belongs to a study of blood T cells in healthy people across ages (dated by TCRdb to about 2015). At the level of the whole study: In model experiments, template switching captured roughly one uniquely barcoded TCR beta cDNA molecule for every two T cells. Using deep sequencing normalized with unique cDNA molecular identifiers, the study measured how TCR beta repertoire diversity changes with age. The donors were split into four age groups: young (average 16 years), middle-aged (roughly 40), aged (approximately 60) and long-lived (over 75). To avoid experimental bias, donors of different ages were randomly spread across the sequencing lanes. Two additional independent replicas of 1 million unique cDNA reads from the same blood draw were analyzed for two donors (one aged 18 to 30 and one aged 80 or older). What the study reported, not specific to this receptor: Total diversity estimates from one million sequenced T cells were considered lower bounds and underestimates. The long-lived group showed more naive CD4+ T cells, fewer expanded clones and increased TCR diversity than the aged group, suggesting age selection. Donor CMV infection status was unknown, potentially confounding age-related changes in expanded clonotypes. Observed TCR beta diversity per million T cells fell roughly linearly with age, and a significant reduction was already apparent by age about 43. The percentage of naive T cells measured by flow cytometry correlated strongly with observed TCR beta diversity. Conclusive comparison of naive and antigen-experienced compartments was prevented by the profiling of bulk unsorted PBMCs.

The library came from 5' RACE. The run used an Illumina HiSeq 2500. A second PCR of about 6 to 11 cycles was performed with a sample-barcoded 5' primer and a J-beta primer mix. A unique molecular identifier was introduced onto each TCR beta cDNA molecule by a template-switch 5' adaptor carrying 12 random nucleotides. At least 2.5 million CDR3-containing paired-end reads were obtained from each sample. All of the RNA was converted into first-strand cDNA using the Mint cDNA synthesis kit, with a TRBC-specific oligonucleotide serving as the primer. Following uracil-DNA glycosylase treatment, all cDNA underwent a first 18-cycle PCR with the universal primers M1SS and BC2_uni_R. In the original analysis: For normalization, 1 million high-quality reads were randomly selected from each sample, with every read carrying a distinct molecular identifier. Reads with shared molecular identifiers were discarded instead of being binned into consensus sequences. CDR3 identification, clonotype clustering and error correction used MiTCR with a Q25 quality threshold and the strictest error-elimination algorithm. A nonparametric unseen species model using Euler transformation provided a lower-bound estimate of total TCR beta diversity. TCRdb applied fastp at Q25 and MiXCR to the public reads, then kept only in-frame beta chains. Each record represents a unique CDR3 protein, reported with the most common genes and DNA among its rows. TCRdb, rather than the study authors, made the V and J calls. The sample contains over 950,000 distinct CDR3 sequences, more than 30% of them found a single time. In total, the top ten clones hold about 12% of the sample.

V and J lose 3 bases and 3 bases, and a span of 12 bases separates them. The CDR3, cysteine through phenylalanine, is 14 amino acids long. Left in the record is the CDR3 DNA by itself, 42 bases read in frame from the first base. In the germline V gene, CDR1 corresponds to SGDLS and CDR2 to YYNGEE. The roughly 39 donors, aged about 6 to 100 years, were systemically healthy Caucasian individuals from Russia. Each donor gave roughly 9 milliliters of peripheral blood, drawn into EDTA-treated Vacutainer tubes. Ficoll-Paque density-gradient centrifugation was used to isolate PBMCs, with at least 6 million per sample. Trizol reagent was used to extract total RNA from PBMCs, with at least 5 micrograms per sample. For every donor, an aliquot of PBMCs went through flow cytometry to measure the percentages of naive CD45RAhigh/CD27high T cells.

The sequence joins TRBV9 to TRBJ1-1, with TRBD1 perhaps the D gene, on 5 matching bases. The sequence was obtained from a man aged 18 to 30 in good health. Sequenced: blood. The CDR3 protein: CASSGTTAYTEAFF. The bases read TGTGCCAGCAGCGGGACGACAGCTTACACTGAAGCTTTCTTT.